This T cell receptor (beta chain) was identified during a study of radiotherapy plus CTLA-4 blockade in lung cancer. This clone was seen repeatedly, ten times or more. Clones were read by immunoSEQ multiplex PCR, and TCRdb kept only the in-frame ones, dropping some. This table holds over 85,000 clones, roughly 79% found once. CDR1 is SGHNT, CDR2 YYREEE, per germline (reference sequence). The ends lost 0 bases at V and 6 bases at J; junction bases unmatched: 3. This CDR3 contains 15 residues. This TCR was sampled from a human donor with non-small cell lung cancer who had a partial response to radiotherapy plus ipilimumab. Some clones in this sample may be carry-over from other donors' samples. The rearrangement links TRBV5-4 to TRBJ1-6; 7 nucleotides line up with TRBD1. The specimen was peripheral blood, collected from a patient treated with radiotherapy plus ipilimumab. The chain's CDR3 is CASSLDRGSNSPLHF. CDR3 nucleotides: TGTGCCAGCAGCTTGGACAGGGGCAGTAATTCACCCCTCCACTTT.